A single T cell receptor beta chain is shown here with its context. Its antigen is not yet known. No qualities accompany the bases; no much larger clone lies one base away. From the cysteine up to the phenylalanine, the CDR3 has a length of 14 residues. Only the CDR3 portion is preserved as DNA: 42 bases, with reading frame beginning at the first base. CDR1 and CDR2, per the germline V gene (reference sequence), are DFQATT and SNEGSKA. Relative to germline, V is missing 2 bases and J is missing 5 bases, with 7 bases of the junction outside any gene match. The data derive from a study of prognosis after radiotherapy for stage I lung cancer (dated by TCRdb to about 2021). With respect to the entire study: Fewer than 20 stage I NSCLC patients were enrolled in Nanjing, China, between 2018 and January 2019. A total of around 40 blood samples from around 19 patients were sequenced, with one sample obtained before and one obtained after SBRT for each patient. Some 14 patients presented with newly diagnosed primary stage I lung tumors, and five carried oligometastatic NSCLC following surgical resection of the primary tumor. Distant metastases were developed by four of the 19 patients after SBRT, at a median of about seven months, whereas no significant progression was observed in the other 15 patients. Concurrent therapy was not administered to any patient alongside SBRT. SBRT was given in 3 to 5 fractions with a biologically effective dose of at least 100 Gy, using image-guided IMRT or VMAT. The cohort comprised over ten men and six or seven women with a median age of around 73 years, ranging from roughly 50 to 84 years. Roughly 12 patients had adenocarcinoma and seven had squamous cell carcinoma as the tumor histology. Every patient was regarded as medically inoperable, because of comorbidities in 11 to 13 cases and refusal of surgery in seven or eight cases. Peripheral blood TCR beta repertoires were profiled in stage I NSCLC patients before and after stereotactic body radiotherapy, and the study then linked these repertoires to distant failure. General conclusions and limits of the study: The study was limited by its small cohort and short follow-up, and the findings require independent validation. Post-SBRT Shannon entropy and its change from baseline were lower in patients who developed distant metastases; baseline Shannon entropy was not associated with metastases. None of the reported P values were adjusted for multiple comparisons. Tumor specificity of expanded TCR clones was not determined. Differences by metastasis status were reportedly seen in TRBV and TRBJ usage frequencies, involving two V genes at baseline and, after SBRT, 8 or 9 V genes and two J genes. A decrease in unique TCR clone counts was observed after SBRT (median around 10,000 before versus several thousand after; Wilcoxon paired P=0.011).

Two rounds of multiplex PCR were used to amplify the TCR beta CDR3 region from genomic DNA. In the first round of PCR, primers specific to each TRBV and TRBJ gene were used, and the primer sequences are filed in Chinese patent CN105087789A. Universal primers were used in the second round of PCR. The Roche High Pure PCR Template Preparation Kit was used to extract genomic DNA from frozen PBMCs. The libraries underwent paired-end sequencing with 151 bp reads on an Illumina HiSeq 3000. The paper's data handling went like this. CutAdapt was used to discard raw reads that did not contain the multiplex PCR primer sequences. Using PEAR, the high-quality paired reads were merged into contigs. By aligning each contig to reference sequences, MiXCR assigned the TRB V, D and J gene segments to that contig. To remove sequencing errors, CDR3 sequences were clustered according to base quality and sequence similarity. Shannon entropy, normalized by the natural log of the productive TCR sequence number, served as the measure of diversity. To get clonality, Shannon entropy was divided by the natural log of the number of unique clonotypes, and that result was subtracted from one. Using the Youden index from ROC curves, the researchers picked the repertoire-metric cut-offs for progression-free survival, and all analyses were carried out in R 3.5.3. Using fastp trimming at Q25 and MiXCR clonotype assembly, TCRdb reanalyzed the public sequencing data and kept in-frame beta chains. Rows with a matching CDR3 protein are joined into one entry that keeps the most common DNA and genes. TCRdb assigned the V and J calls; the authors' analysis was not used. This sample lists roughly 15,000 distinct CDR3 sequences; more than 35% were detected once. The ten largest make up roughly 37% of the sample.

No patient had a history of other malignancies or prior chemotherapy or radiotherapy, and all had node-negative disease on CT and PET/CT. At each of the two time points, around 6 milliliters of peripheral venous blood were collected into EDTA tubes. Ficoll-Paque Plus density-gradient centrifugation was used to isolate PBMCs. Right after collection, samples were placed at -80 degrees C and kept there until analysis. Sample: PBMCs, taken before or after stereotactic body radiation therapy (not recorded which). This sequence originates from a donor over 45 with non-small cell lung cancer. The rearranged segments are TRBV20-1 and TRBJ2-7, with TRBD2 identical over 9 junction bases. The sequenced DNA is TGCAGTGCTAGAAAGGCTAGCGGGAACCACGAGCAGTACTTC. Translated, this is CSARKASGNHEQYF.